The rows below give T cell receptor beta chains drawn from one sample of a study of T cells after yellow fever vaccination. Each CDR3 protein gets one entry after TCRdb re-called the 5' RACE reads with MiXCR. The table includes around 350,000 distinct CDR3 sequences, under 14% detected once. Sequenced here: PBMCs, sampled on the day of the first yellow fever vaccination. Receptor source: a man aged 18 to 30 who received the YFV17D yellow fever vaccine. Both conserved end residues are part of each CDR3. A D gene is named only where the DNA matches it firmly. Clone size is not always given. Where it is, it says once, few, many or a class for expanded clones.

clone_size	v_call	d_call	j_call	cdr3_nt	cdr3_aa
.	TRBV4-1	.	TRBJ1-4	TGCGCCAGCAGCGAGAGGCTTTCAAATGAAAAACTGTTTTTT	CASSERLSNEKLFF
.	TRBV10-3	.	TRBJ1-4	TGTGCCATCAGTGAGTCTCAGACAACTAATGAAAAACTGTTTTTT	CAISESQTTNEKLFF
few	TRBV7-8	TRBD2	TRBJ2-1	TGTGCCAGCAGCTGGACTAGCGTATCGTACAATGAGCAGTTCTTC	CASSWTSVSYNEQFF
few	TRBV20-1	.	TRBJ1-1	TGCAGTGCTCGGGGTGAAGCTTTCTTT	CSARGEAFF
few	TRBV6-1	TRBD1	TRBJ2-7	TGTGCCAGCAGAACCGGGACAGGGGGTTCCTACGAGCAGTACTTC	CASRTGTGGSYEQYF
few	TRBV7-9	.	TRBJ2-6	TGTGCCAGCAGCTTAATGCAATCTGGGGCCAACGTCCTGACTTTC	CASSLMQSGANVLTF
few	TRBV28	.	TRBJ1-4	TGTGCCAGCAGTTTAATCCGGGACCCCGCTGAAAAACTGTTTTTT	CASSLIRDPAEKLFF
few	TRBV7-2	TRBD2	TRBJ2-7	TGTGCCAGCAGCTTAGTTTGGACTAGCTTCTACGAGCAGTACTTC	CASSLVWTSFYEQYF
many	TRBV11-2	.	TRBJ1-1	TGTGCCAGCAGCCGCCCCGAGGGCATTGGTTGGACTGAAGCTTTCTTT	CASSRPEGIGWTEAFF
many	TRBV27	TRBD1	TRBJ1-1	TGTGCCAGCAGTACCGACAGGGCTATGAACACTGAAGCTTTCTTT	CASSTDRAMNTEAFF
few	TRBV10-3	TRBD2	TRBJ2-1	TGTGCCATCAGCCAAGCGGGGCATGAGCAGTTCTTC	CAISQAGHEQFF
few	TRBV7-2	TRBD2	TRBJ2-5	TGTGCCAGCGGGACTAGCGGGGGGCGGAGAGAGACCCAGTACTTC	CASGTSGGRRETQYF
.	TRBV6-5	.	TRBJ2-5	TGTGCCAGCAGTTACTCTGGGGGCCTAGTCCAAGAGACCCAGTACTTC	CASSYSGGLVQETQYF
few	TRBV6-2/TRBV6-3	TRBD2	TRBJ2-1	TGTGCCAGCAATCGGGGGGACTACAATGAGCAGTTCTTC	CASNRGDYNEQFF
many	TRBV5-1	.	TRBJ2-1	TGCGCCAGTACAGCGAGCTCCTACAATGAGCAGTTCTTC	CASTASSYNEQFF
few	TRBV29-1	.	TRBJ1-2	TGCAGCGTTGAAGAAGGGTATGGCTACACCTTC	CSVEEGYGYTF
.	TRBV6-5	TRBD1	TRBJ1-1	TGTGCCAGCAGTTACTCGACAGGGGGGGGAACATGGGACACTGAAGCTTTCTTT	CASSYSTGGGTWDTEAFF
few	TRBV7-2	.	TRBJ2-3	TGTGCCAGCAGCTTAGAAATGGGACTGAGCACAGATACGCAGTATTTT	CASSLEMGLSTDTQYF
few	TRBV9	TRBD2	TRBJ2-1	TGTGCCAGCAGCGTAGGGACTAGCGGGGAGATCTTC	CASSVGTSGEIF